This is a list of T cell receptor beta chains from one sample in a study of blood T cell repertoires in COVID-19. The assay was immunoSEQ multiplex PCR, and TCRdb's table has in-frame clones only and misses some. Here the sample spans 200,000 to 250,000 clones, 75% to 90% being singletons. The sample taken for sequencing was PBMCs or T cells enriched from blood (not recorded which). Every receptor here comes from a woman aged 40 to 50 with acute COVID-19. Both conserved end residues are part of each CDR3. D genes are given only for firm matches. Clone size is stated in some rows and not others, as once, few, many or a class when expanded.

d_gene	v_gene	abundance	j_gene	CDR3nt	CDR3aa
TRBD2	TRBV3-1/TRBV3-2	.	TRBJ2-6	TGTGCCAGCAGCCAAGAACGGAGTGGAAGCGGGGTTGGGGCCAACGTCCTGACTTTC	CASSQERSGSGVGANVLTF
.	TRBV2	.	TRBJ2-4	TGTGCCATCCTCGCCGGGACACCGGGTGGGGCCAAAAACATTCAGTACTTC	CAILAGTPGGAKNIQYF
TRBD1	TRBV27	.	TRBJ1-4	TGTGCCAGCAGTTTAGCCCCCAGGGGGGATGAAAAACTGTTTTTT	CASSLAPRGDEKLFF
.	TRBV28	.	TRBJ1-6	TGTGCCAGCAGCCCATCCAGGGCAACTAATAAAATTTCACCCCTCCACTTT	CASSPSRATNKISPLHF
.	TRBV2	once	TRBJ1-2	TGTGCCAGCAGGGCCAGCTATGGCTACACCTTC	CASRASYGYTF
TRBD2	TRBV27	.	TRBJ2-1	TGTGCCAGCAGTCTTTTAGCGGGGAGCTCCTACAATGAGCAGTTCTTC	CASSLLAGSSYNEQFF
.	TRBV5-8	.	TRBJ1-2	TGTGCCAGCAGCTTAAGACAGAATGCTAACTATGGCTACACCTTC	CASSLRQNANYGYTF
TRBD1	TRBV12-5	.	TRBJ2-5	TGTGCTAGTGGTTTGGGGCAGGGGGCTCTCCAAGAGACCCAGTACTTC	CASGLGQGALQETQYF
TRBD2	TRBV6-2/TRBV6-3	.	TRBJ2-1	TGTGCCAGCAGTTACTTGGCGGGGGATTACAATGAGCAGTTCTTC	CASSYLAGDYNEQFF
.	TRBV7-9	.	TRBJ1-4	TGTGCCAGCAGCTCGGACCGGGATCTTGAAAAACTGTTTTTT	CASSSDRDLEKLFF
.	TRBV7-9	.	TRBJ1-4	TGTGCCAGCAGTGCGGGTGTAGGTAATGAAAAACTGTTTTTT	CASSAGVGNEKLFF
.	TRBV5-1	.	TRBJ2-6	TGCGCCAGCAGCCCCACGCCCACACGCCAGACTGGGGCCAACGTCCTGACTTTC	CASSPTPTRQTGANVLTF
TRBD1	TRBV11-2	.	TRBJ1-2	TGTGCCAGCAGCCTAGTACGGGGACAGGGACGGGGCTACACCTTC	CASSLVRGQGRGYTF
TRBD1	TRBV18	.	TRBJ2-2	TGTGCCAGCTCACCAACGGCAGGGGGTCCCACCGGGGAGCTGTTTTTT	CASSPTAGGPTGELFF
.	TRBV2	.	TRBJ1-4	TGTGCCAGCAGTGAACTCACCCGCGCAACTAATGAAAAACTGTTTTTT	CASSELTRATNEKLFF
.	TRBV15	.	TRBJ1-2	TGTGCCACCAGCAGAGTCAGATCGACAGTCAAGGCAAGAGGCTACACCTTC	CATSRVRSTVKARGYTF
.	TRBV4-3	.	TRBJ2-3	TGCGCCAGCAGCCAAGATCAGATGGGGCCCACAGATACGCAGTATTTT	CASSQDQMGPTDTQYF
.	TRBV27	few	TRBJ1-1	TGTGCCAGCAGTTTATCGGGGGGGCCTGGTGAAGCTTTCTTT	CASSLSGGPGEAFF
TRBD2	TRBV29-1	.	TRBJ2-1	TGCAGCGTTCGGCGGGGGGGCTACAATGAGCAGTTCTTC	CSVRRGGYNEQFF
.	TRBV19	.	TRBJ2-3	TGTGCCAGTACAACAGGAGGGGATACGCAGTATTTT	CASTTGGDTQYF
TRBD1	TRBV5-8	.	TRBJ1-2	TGTGCCAGCAGCTTGGGGACAGGTCCAGCTAACTATGGCTACACCTTC	CASSLGTGPANYGYTF
TRBD2	TRBV7-2	.	TRBJ2-5	TGTGCCAGCAGCCGCCCGGTCGGGGGGAGAGAGACCCAGTACTTC	CASSRPVGGRETQYF
.	TRBV13	.	TRBJ1-2	TGTGCCAGCAGCCAACAGATTTTATATGGCTACACCTTC	CASSQQILYGYTF
.	TRBV6-1	.	TRBJ1-1	TGTGCCAGCAGTGACTGGCAGGGGTGGACCATGAACACTGAAGCTTTCTTT	CASSDWQGWTMNTEAFF
.	TRBV6-4	.	TRBJ1-1	TGTGCCAGCAGACGTCGGGGGTCGGACACTGAAGCTTTCTTT	CASRRRGSDTEAFF
.	TRBV19	.	TRBJ1-5	TGTGCCAGTAGCATCGCCGCCAGGGGCAATCAGCCCCAGCATTTT	CASSIAARGNQPQHF
TRBD1	TRBV6-5	.	TRBJ1-1	TGTGCCAGCAGCACAGGGGGTGGAACTGAAGCTTTCTTT	CASSTGGGTEAFF
.	TRBV9	.	TRBJ1-1	TGTGCCAGCAGCTCCCACCTTGACAGGTTTGAAGCTTTCTTT	CASSSHLDRFEAFF
.	TRBV13	once	TRBJ1-2	TGTGCCATCCGCCGGGGAACATATGGCTACACCTTC	CAIRRGTYGYTF
.	TRBV9	once	TRBJ1-1	TGTGCCAGCAGCGCAACCTCTACGGACACTGAAGCTTTCTTT	CASSATSTDTEAFF
TRBD1	TRBV2	once	TRBJ1-1	TGTGCCAGCAGTGAAGCTATCGGACAGGGGGACACTGAAGCTTTCTTT	CASSEAIGQGDTEAFF
.	TRBV2	.	TRBJ1-3	TGTGCCAGCACGTCCGGAAACACCATATATTTT	CASTSGNTIYF
.	TRBV10-1	.	TRBJ1-1	TGCGCCAGCAGTGAGTCGGGGGCCAGGGGAGCTTTCTTT	CASSESGARGAFF
TRBD1	TRBV6-1	once	TRBJ2-1	TGTGCCAGCAGTGAAGCGGGCAGGGGGGAGCAGTTCTTC	CASSEAGRGEQFF
.	TRBV29-1	.	TRBJ1-5	TGCAGCGTTGGACAGCTCAATCAGCCCCAGCATTTT	CSVGQLNQPQHF
TRBD2	TRBV5-1	.	TRBJ2-2	TGCGCCAGCAGCTACTACTCTAGCGGAGGCGGGGAGCTGTTTTTT	CASSYYSSGGGELFF
.	TRBV5-1	.	TRBJ1-6	TGCGCCAGCAGCCCCGGGGTATCTAATTCACCCCTCCACTTT	CASSPGVSNSPLHF
TRBD1	TRBV30	.	TRBJ1-1	TGTGCCTGGAGTGTGGTTTCAGGGGGCACTGAAGCTTTCTTT	CAWSVVSGGTEAFF
TRBD2	TRBV2	.	TRBJ2-4	TGTGCCAGCAGAGGACTAGCGGGGAAAAACATTCAGTACTTC	CASRGLAGKNIQYF
.	TRBV4-3	.	TRBJ1-2	TGCGCCAGCAGCCAAGCCTCGGAGGGGTGGTATGGCTACACCTTC	CASSQASEGWYGYTF
.	TRBV7-9	.	TRBJ1-6	TGTGCCAGCAGTGGACAGAGTTATAATTCACCCCTCCACTTT	CASSGQSYNSPLHF
TRBD1	TRBV3-1/TRBV3-2	.	TRBJ1-1	TGTGCCAGCAGCTTAAAGGGACAGGGGGGGACTGAAGCTTTCTTT	CASSLKGQGGTEAFF
TRBD1	TRBV27	.	TRBJ2-1	TGTGCCAGCAGCCCTGGGACAGGAGGCAATGAGCAGTTCTTC	CASSPGTGGNEQFF
.	TRBV18	.	TRBJ1-1	TGTGCCAGCTCACCTGACAGTGGGCTTAAAACTGAAGCTTTCTTT	CASSPDSGLKTEAFF
TRBD2	TRBV2	.	TRBJ2-1	TGTGCCAGCGCCCTAGCGGGGGATATCAATGAGCAGTTCTTC	CASALAGDINEQFF
TRBD2	TRBV3-1/TRBV3-2	.	TRBJ2-1	TGTGCCAGCAGCCAAGATTCTCGGGGGGGATACAATGAGCAGTTCTTC	CASSQDSRGGYNEQFF
.	TRBV27	.	TRBJ1-1	TGTGCCAGCAGCCTGGGAGTCCCCACTGAAGCTTTCTTT	CASSLGVPTEAFF
.	TRBV6-6	.	TRBJ2-2	TGTGCCAGCATCCGGAGGGACGGCACCGGGGAGCTGTTTTTT	CASIRRDGTGELFF
.	TRBV7-9	.	TRBJ1-2	TGTGCCAGCAGCTTAAGCGGGGGCAGGCATGGCTACACCTTC	CASSLSGGRHGYTF